The rows below give T cell receptor beta chains drawn from one sample of a study of human T cells and chemical hapten exposure. Using its own MiXCR run on the RACE reads, TCRdb lists one record per CDR3 protein. The table lists over 50,000 distinct CDR3 sequences, roughly 9% of them singletons. Specimen: whole blood, collected in connection with sensitization to the hapten diphenylcyclopropenone (DPC). The receptors originated from a woman aged 30 to 39 with alopecia areata. Some clones in this sample may be carry-over from other donors' samples. Each CDR3 is given with its conserved first and last residue. The order of the fields is D gene, V gene, clone size, J gene, CDR3 protein, CDR3 DNA. The D gene is left open where the match is weak. Clone size is not always given. Where it is, it says once, few, many or a class for expanded clones.

TRBD1	TRBV20-1	few	TRBJ1-2	CSARRTGSYGDTF	TGCAGTGCTAGAAGGACAGGGTCCTATGGCGACACCTTC
.	TRBV12-3/TRBV12-4	few	TRBJ1-1	CASSVGLGSVNTEAFF	TGTGCCAGCAGTGTTGGGCTTGGGAGCGTCAACACTGAAGCTTTCTTT
.	TRBV25-1	.	TRBJ2-7	CASRVGDEQYF	TGTGCCAGCAGGGTAGGGGACGAGCAGTACTTC
.	TRBV7-9	many	TRBJ1-3	CASSPAGTVSGNTIYF	TGTGCCAGCAGCCCGGCGGGGACGGTCTCTGGAAACACCATATATTTT
TRBD1	TRBV5-1	few	TRBJ2-5	CASSLKRQGAETQYF	TGCGCCAGCAGCTTGAAGAGACAGGGGGCTGAGACCCAGTACTTC
TRBD1	TRBV20-1	many	TRBJ1-5	CSASGTGHQPQHF	TGCAGTGCTAGCGGGACAGGACATCAGCCCCAGCATTTT
TRBD1	TRBV20-1	few	TRBJ2-7	CSARTSRQGLFYEQYF	TGCAGTGCGCGAACCTCCAGACAGGGATTATTTTACGAGCAGTACTTC
.	TRBV6-5	few	TRBJ1-6	CASSYSSGLNSPLHF	TGTGCCAGCAGTTACTCTTCAGGCCTGAATTCACCCCTCCACTTT
TRBD1	TRBV4-3	many	TRBJ1-6	CASSHRNRGINSPLHF	TGCGCCAGCAGCCACCGAAACAGGGGAATTAATTCACCCCTCCACTTT
.	TRBV20-1	many	TRBJ1-1	CSLMGATEAFF	TGCAGTCTCATGGGGGCCACTGAAGCTTTCTTT
TRBD1	TRBV6-5	.	TRBJ2-6	CASSYSWTGRTGANVLTF	TGTGCCAGCAGTTACTCGTGGACAGGACGGACTGGGGCCAACGTCCTGACTTTC
TRBD2	TRBV15	few	TRBJ2-3	CATSTRPSGGTDTQYF	TGTGCCACCAGTACACGACCAAGCGGGGGCACAGATACGCAGTATTTT
.	TRBV12-3/TRBV12-4	few	TRBJ2-7	CASRANGGQYF	TGTGCCAGCAGGGCCAATGGAGGGCAGTACTTC
TRBD2	TRBV7-8	.	TRBJ2-4	CASSLKAGVAKNIQYF	TGTGCCAGCAGCTTAAAGGCGGGGGTAGCGAAAAACATTCAGTACTTC
TRBD1	TRBV27	.	TRBJ1-1	CASSRGGAGAEAFF	TGTGCCAGCAGCCGAGGGGGCGCGGGGGCTGAAGCTTTCTTT
.	TRBV6-5	many	TRBJ1-6	CASSPLLISQALNSPLHF	TGTGCCAGCAGTCCCCTTCTGATTAGCCAGGCGCTAAATTCACCCCTCCACTTT
TRBD1	TRBV7-2	few	TRBJ1-1	CASSFTGDTEAFF	TGTGCCAGCAGTTTTACAGGGGACACTGAAGCTTTCTTT
.	TRBV5-5	many	TRBJ2-3	CASSLGSSSSTDTQYF	TGTGCCAGCAGCCTAGGTTCTAGCAGTAGCACAGATACGCAGTATTTT
TRBD1	TRBV20-1	.	TRBJ1-2	CSVGQGTRGYGYTF	TGCAGTGTAGGACAGGGAACTCGTGGCTATGGCTACACCTTC
.	TRBV3-2	.	TRBJ2-1	CASSSGTSGSDNEQFF	TGTGCCAGCAGCTCCGGGACTAGCGGGTCCGACAATGAGCAGTTCTTC
.	TRBV5-5	few	TRBJ1-5	CASSRPTGPQHF	TGTGCCAGCAGCCGGCCGACGGGTCCCCAGCATTTT
.	TRBV7-7	.	TRBJ2-1	CASSLLWSGASYNEQFF	TGTGCTAGCAGCTTACTCTGGTCGGGGGCCTCCTACAATGAGCAGTTCTTC
.	TRBV29-1	.	TRBJ2-1	CSVDRPSSYNEQFF	TGCAGCGTTGACAGGCCTAGCTCCTACAATGAGCAGTTCTTC
TRBD1	TRBV7-2	.	TRBJ1-6	CASSPPGTGGGSPLHF	TGTGCCAGCAGCCCCCCCGGGACAGGGGGCGGCTCACCCCTCCACTTT
.	TRBV12-3/TRBV12-4	.	TRBJ1-5	CASSLAGRLISPQHF	TGTGCCAGCAGTTTAGCGGGACGGCTAATTTCGCCCCAGCATTTT
.	TRBV30	.	TRBJ2-5	CAWSVSGTDRAQETQYF	TGTGCCTGGAGTGTATCGGGGACCGATAGAGCTCAAGAGACCCAGTACTTC
.	TRBV6-6	.	TRBJ2-7	CASSYPGRSSYEQYF	TGTGCCAGCAGTTACCCGGGCAGGAGCTCCTACGAGCAGTACTTC
.	TRBV6-1	.	TRBJ1-6	CASSEAGPSPLHF	TGTGCCAGCAGTGAAGCAGGACCTTCACCCCTCCACTTT
.	TRBV12-3/TRBV12-4	many	TRBJ1-2	CASSFRLNYGYTF	TGTGCCAGCAGTTTCCGACTGAACTATGGCTACACCTTC
TRBD2	TRBV29-1	few	TRBJ2-7	CSVELAGGSSYEQYF	TGCAGCGTTGAATTGGCGGGGGGCAGCTCCTACGAGCAGTACTTC
.	TRBV3-1	many	TRBJ1-1	CASSQGVMGPNTEAFF	TGTGCCAGCAGCCAGGGTGTAATGGGTCCAAACACTGAAGCTTTCTTT
.	TRBV5-6	.	TRBJ2-7	CASSFRQVIHEQYF	TGTGCCAGCAGCTTCAGGCAGGTGATCCACGAGCAGTACTTC
TRBD1	TRBV20-1	.	TRBJ1-1	CSARAQGARNTEAFF	TGCAGTGCTAGAGCGCAGGGGGCGAGGAACACTGAAGCTTTCTTT
TRBD2	TRBV7-3	few	TRBJ2-3	CASSFLAGGLRDTQYF	TGTGCCAGCAGCTTCCTAGCGGGGGGATTAAGAGATACGCAGTATTTT